This T cell receptor beta chain was found in a study of blood T cell repertoires in COVID-19. Only in-frame clones appear in the TCRdb table, and some are missing; sequencing was by immunoSEQ multiplex PCR. The table records approximately 300,000 clones, more than 80% of them present only once. The V gene lost 1 base and the J gene lost 4 bases, with 7 bases spanning the gap. Germline CDR1 and CDR2: LGHNA and YNFKEQ. The CDR3 runs to 14 residues. This sequence was found in a man younger than 30 who had recovered from COVID-19. What was sequenced was peripheral blood. The V and J genes are TRBV4-2 and TRBJ1-4; possible D gene TRBD1, 5 bases. This chain's CDR3 is CASSQADSNEKLFF. The CDR3 DNA reads TGTGCCAGCAGCCAAGCAGACAGTAATGAAAAACTGTTTTTT.